One and the same sample provided the 13 T cell receptor beta chains below, sequenced in a study of spatial heterogeneity in lung cancer. Their target antigens are unknown. Each CDR3 protein is one row after TCRdb ran MiXCR on the 5' RACE reads. The sample has about 13,000 distinct CDR3 sequences; roughly 5% are singletons. Time point here: sample taken at primary tumor resection. Study-wide results and caveats: It was found that expanded intratumoral alpha and beta TCR counts tracked tumor mutation counts.

Sequencing was performed on lung tumor tissue, taken at surgery. The receptor set was obtained from a male donor with early-stage non-small cell lung cancer.

This clonotype was detected many times. The library was built for alpha chains, so this beta chain is an off-target read and its size means little. This rearrangement joins TRBV10-3 to TRBJ1-3; D not certain. Deletions cut 6 bases from V and 3 bases from J, with 15 bases between. Germline V CDR1 and CDR2: ENHRY, SYGVKD. The CDR3 runs 15 residues. Here the CDR3 reads CAISRLIGFGNTIYF. As DNA, the CDR3 is TGTGCCATCAGCCGCTTGATCGGTTTTGGAAACACCATATATTTT.

This clonotype was observed many times. A library prepared for alpha chains yielded this beta chain as an off-target read; its size is of little meaning. The DNA of the CDR3 is TGTGCCAGCAGTTACACGAGGGGTGATGAAAAACTGTTTTTT. Protein: CASSYTRGDEKLFF. The V and J genes are TRBV6-5 and TRBJ1-4, with D possibly being TRBD1 (5 bases). V gave up 2 bases and J gave up 6 bases, with 10 bases separating them. The CDR3 length is 14 residues. CDR1 and CDR2 from the germline V gene are MNHEY and SVGAGI.

At least ten counts were recorded for this clonotype. The library was built for alpha chains, so this beta chain is an off-target read and its size means little. The chain carries TRBV20-1 and TRBJ1-5, with D unclear. The V gene's germline CDR1 is DFQATT and CDR2 SNEGSKA (reference sequence). Trimming cost V 4 bases and J 4 bases, with 8 bases left between them. The CDR3 is 12 amino acids. CDR3 residues: CSATGENQPQHF. DNA of the CDR3: TGCAGTGCTACCGGGGAGAATCAGCCCCAGCATTTT.

This clonotype came up many times. A library prepared for alpha chains yielded this beta chain as an off-target read; its size is of little meaning. The rearrangement joins TRBV20-1 to TRBJ1-2, with D unclear. The germline V gene has CDR1 DFQATT and CDR2 SNEGSKA (reference sequence). The CDR3 consists of 12 residues. V shed 3 bases and J shed 1 base, with 6 bases lying between them. The CDR3 loop reads CSASNDNYGYTF. DNA for the CDR3: TGCAGTGCTAGCAACGATAACTATGGCTACACCTTC.

Many counts were recorded for this clonotype. In a library made to pick up alpha chains, this beta chain is a stray read with a size that means little. This chain joins TRBV3-1 and TRBJ1-6, with 8 bases identical to TRBD1. Germline-derived CDR1 and CDR2 are LGHDT and YNNKEL (reference sequence). The V gene end was trimmed by 4 bases and the J gene end by 7 bases; junction bases not matched to a gene: 6. The CDR3 sequence is 15 residues long. In DNA, the CDR3 is TGTGCCAGCAGCCTCGGACAGGGCAGCAATTCACCCCTCCACTTT. Protein product: CASSLGQGSNSPLHF.

This clonotype was seen many times. This beta chain is a stray read from a library made for alpha chains; its abundance is not meaningful. J is TRBJ2-2 and V is TRBV20-1, with D possibly TRBD2 on 6 matching bases. The V end was cut by 7 bases, the J end by 5 bases, with 17 bases between. Germline-derived CDR1 and CDR2 are DFQATT and SNEGSKA (reference sequence). CDR3 length equals 14 residues. CDR3: CSVIAALGTGELFF. CDR3 nucleotides: TGCAGTGTTATAGCGGCCCTGGGGACCGGGGAGCTGTTTTTT.

This clonotype occurred many times. In a library made to pick up alpha chains, this beta chain is a stray read with a size that means little. The chain carries TRBV4-2 and TRBJ2-6; 9 bases match TRBD1. This CDR3 is built from 18 residues. With V trimmed by 1 base and J by 1 base, 5 bases remained unmatched. Germline loops: CDR1 LGHNA, CDR2 YNFKEQ. CDR3 nucleotide sequence: TGTGCCAGCAGCCAAGCAAGGACAGGGGTATCTGGGGCCAACGTCCTGACTTTC. Translation: CASSQARTGVSGANVLTF.

This clonotype was counted many times. This beta chain was picked up by a library intended for alpha chains and is off target, so its count carries little meaning. The chain links TRBV28 to TRBJ2-7; 7 nucleotides agree with TRBD1. CDR3 length: 12 amino acids. V lost 5 bases to trimming and J lost 3 bases; unmatched junction nucleotides: 1. Looked up from germline, CDR1 is MDHEN and CDR2 is SYDVKM. The CDR3 region is CASSRTGYEQYF. The DNA for the CDR3 is TGTGCCAGCAGTCGGACAGGCTACGAGCAGTACTTC.

Many counts were recorded for this clonotype. This beta chain lies outside the target of a library built for alpha chains; its clone size means little. V and J are TRBV24-1 and TRBJ2-5; D is possibly TRBD1 or TRBD2 (5 bases each). This CDR3 is built from 15 residues. The V end lost 2 bases, the J end lost 5 bases, and 14 bases lay between the germline ends. CDR1 is KGHDR, CDR2 SFDVKD, per germline. This chain's CDR3 is CATSDSRQGGETQYF. CDR3 sequence (DNA): TGTGCCACCAGTGATTCAAGGCAGGGCGGGGAGACCCAGTACTTC.

This clonotype was recorded at least ten times. Since it is a stray read in a library aimed at alpha chains, this beta chain has a size that is not meaningful. This sequence joins TRBV7-8 and TRBJ1-2; D is undetermined. Trimming took off 1 base at V and 7 bases at J, with 13 bases between the two ends. The CDR3 runs to 14 residues. The germline CDR1 and CDR2 sequences are SGHVS and FQNEAQ. The CDR3: CASSLEGIDGGYTF. CDR3 bases: TGTGCCAGCAGCTTAGAGGGAATCGATGGTGGCTACACCTTC. The full variable domain, with the rest looked up from reference TRBV7-8 and TRBJ1-2, is GAGVSQSPRYKVAKRGQDVALRCDPISGHVSLFWYQQALGQGPEFLTYFQNEAQLDKSGLPSDRFFAERPEGSVSTLKIQRTQQEDSAVYLCASSLEGIDGGYTFGSGTRLTVV.

This clonotype was seen a handful of times. Since the library was made to target alpha chains, this beta chain is a stray read and its abundance is not meaningful. The V gene is TRBV6-1, the J gene TRBJ2-7; a weak D match, TRBD1 (5 bases). The V gene's germline CDR1 is MNHNS and CDR2 SASEGT. The CDR3 length is 14 residues. The V end was cut by 1 base, the J end by 3 bases, with 10 bases between. The DNA of the CDR3 is TGTGCCAGCAGTGAAGGGACAACGGTCTACGAGCAGTACTTC. Protein: CASSEGTTVYEQYF.

This clonotype was seen at least ten times. With the library built for alpha chains, this beta chain is off target and its frequency is not meaningful. CDR3 loop: CASSLPGTGMNTEAFF. In nucleotides, the CDR3 is TGTGCCAGCAGTTTACCCGGGACAGGAATGAACACTGAAGCTTTCTTT. The rearrangement links TRBV28 to TRBJ1-1, with 8 bases fitting TRBD1. This CDR3 region has 16 residues. Germline lookup yields CDR1 MDHEN and CDR2 SYDVKM. J was trimmed by 0 bases and V by 2 bases; bases with no gene match: 5.

In regard to this clonotype: For a library built for alpha chains, this beta chain is a stray read; little rests on its size. V is TRBV20-1 and J is TRBJ1-4, with 8 bases matching TRBD1. The CDR3 has 19 residues. The germline V gene has CDR1 DFQATT and CDR2 SNEGSKA (reference sequence). V was pared by 0 bases and J by 1 base, with 13 bases of the junction left unmatched. This CDR3 is CSARDQGTGLKGTNEKLFF. The CDR3 region has the DNA TGCAGTGCTAGAGATCAGGGGACAGGCCTGAAGGGAACTAATGAAAAACTGTTTTTT.